What follows are 27 T cell receptor beta chains derived from one specimen sequenced in a study of CD8 T cells in ankylosing spondylitis (dated by TCRdb to the late 2010s). Receptor libraries were prepared by 5' RACE. Sequencing relied on an Illumina HiSeq 2500. TCRdb reprocessing: public reads trimmed at Q25 with fastp, clones called with MiXCR, in-frame beta chains kept. All rows with the same CDR3 protein become a single entry with the most common DNA and genes. The sample contains 200,000 to 250,000 distinct CDR3 sequences, around 8% of them found a single time. The top ten hold about 5% of the sample. The sequencing sample was made of blood, either unsorted or a sorted T cell fraction (not recorded which). The receptor set was obtained from a female donor with ankylosing spondylitis or in good health (not recorded which).

The sample holds many counts of this clonotype. The chain combines TRBV7-9 with TRBJ1-2, with TRBD1 matching 7 bases. CDR1 and CDR2 from the germline V gene are SEHNR and FQNEAQ (reference sequence). Germline trimming cut 10 bases from V and 3 bases from J; bases unmatched to any gene: 8. This CDR3 has 13 amino acids. This CDR3 reads CATSGGNYYGYTF. The CDR3 DNA is TGTGCCACCTCAGGGGGTAACTACTATGGCTACACCTTC.

This clonotype was recorded many times. The genes are TRBV12-3 or TRBV12-4 and TRBJ2-3; no definite D call. The CDR3 totals 16 residues. V gave up 7 bases and J gave up 4 bases, with 21 bases separating them. CDR3 coding DNA: TGTGCCAGCATATCAACTACCGGCCATAGGGCAGATACGCAGTATTTT. This encodes CASISTTGHRADTQYF.

This chain links TRBV5-1 with TRBJ1-2, with D unresolved. The CDR3 is 17 amino acids. The V and J ends lost 1 base and 1 base respectively, with 17 bases between them. In germline, CDR1 is SGHRS, CDR2 YFSETQ. The CDR3 sequence is CASSLNWREKGNYGYTF. DNA of the CDR3: TGCGCCAGCAGCTTGAATTGGAGGGAGAAGGGTAACTATGGCTACACCTTC.

Notes on this clonotype: This may be a read error, as it is one base from a much larger clone. J is TRBJ1-5 and V is TRBV7-2; TRBD1 matches 7 bases. The CDR3 length is 15 residues. The germline V gene encodes CDR1 SGHTA and CDR2 FQGNSA. Here the CDR3 DNA reads TGTGTCAGCAGCGCGACACAGGGGATTAATCAGCCCCAGCATTTT. It translates to CVSSATQGINQPQHF.

In this sample, this clonotype turned up many times. The chain links TRBV4-3 to TRBJ2-5; 12 bases agree with TRBD2. The CDR3 extends over 16 amino acids. Germline-derived CDR1 and CDR2 are LGHNA and YSLEER. Unmatched junction bases numbered 7, after V lost 1 base and J lost 7 bases. The CDR3 DNA is TGCGCCAGCAGCCAAGGACCTAGCGGGAGGGAAGGGACCCAGTACTTC. Amino acid sequence: CASSQGPSGREGTQYF.

The sample holds a few counts of this clonotype. This chain uses TRBV30 with TRBJ2-1; TRBD2 matches at 10 bases. With 5 bases clipped from V and 4 bases from J, the junction kept 2 bases outside the gene matches. The CDR3 sequence is 13 residues long. The germline gives CDR1 GTSNPN, CDR2 SVGIG (reference sequence). CDR3 coding DNA: TGTGCCTGGGGAGCGGGAGGGTACAATGAGCAGTTCTTC. Its protein is CAWGAGGYNEQFF.

This clonotype was observed at least ten times. V is TRBV6-5 and J is TRBJ2-1; maybe TRBD2 (6 bases). Germline CDR1 and CDR2: MNHEY and SVGAGI. Trimming stripped 2 bases from V and 0 bases from J, with 14 bases between. The CDR3 extends over 17 amino acids. The CDR3 DNA reads as TGTGCCAGCAGTTACGGCGGGGAGGAGAGCTCCTACAATGAGCAGTTCTTC. As protein: CASSYGGEESSYNEQFF.

The V and J genes are TRBV18 and TRBJ2-1, with 8 bases matching TRBD1. The germline CDR1 and CDR2 sequences are KGHSH and LQKENI. This CDR3 spans 16 amino acids. V trimming: 5 bases; J trimming: 4 bases; junction bases outside the gene matches: 10. For the CDR3, the DNA is TGTGCCAGCTCAGAACTTGGACAGGGTACGTACAATGAGCAGTTCTTC. Translation gives CASSELGQGTYNEQFF.

This clonotype was counted at least ten times. This sequence joins TRBV2 and TRBJ2-3, with no clear D. This CDR3 contains 13 residues. With 6 bases removed from V and 4 bases from J, the gap between germline ends came to 11 bases. From germline, CDR1 is SNHLY and CDR2 FYNNEI. The CDR3 here is CASSPISSDTQYF. The CDR3 DNA sequence: TGTGCCAGCAGCCCCATAAGCTCAGATACGCAGTATTTT.

The chain has TRBV28 and TRBJ2-4; D might be TRBD1 (5 bases). The CDR3 loop spans 15 amino acids. V lost 3 bases and J lost 3, with 12 bases in between. CDR1 and CDR2 from the germline V gene are MDHEN and SYDVKM. The CDR3 is CASSLFRVDKNIQYF. CDR3 in DNA: TGTGCCAGCAGTTTGTTCAGGGTGGACAAAAACATTCAGTACTTC.

This clonotype was recorded many times. This rearrangement joins TRBV3-1 to TRBJ2-7, with D possibly matching TRBD2 (5 bases). Germline V gene data show CDR1 as LGHDT and CDR2 as YNNKEL (reference sequence). This CDR3 is 14 amino acids long. The ends were cut back, 6 bases at V and 5 bases at J, with 17 bases in the middle. The CDR3, as DNA: TGTGCCAGCAGGAGGGAGAACCTCGACGACGAGCAGTACTTC. This gives the protein CASRRENLDDEQYF.

This clonotype showed up many times. The V call is TRBV27, the J call TRBJ2-7, with D possibly being TRBD2 (6 bases). The CDR3 has 13 residues. Per the germline V gene, CDR1 is MNHEY and CDR2 is SMNVEV (reference sequence). Trimming took off 10 bases at V and 0 bases at J, with 13 bases between the two ends. The CDR3 loop reads CATRAGGSYEQYF. The CDR3 nucleotides are TGTGCCACCAGAGCGGGCGGCTCCTACGAGCAGTACTTC.

This clonotype was counted at least ten times. This chain links TRBV6-1 with TRBJ2-7, with TRBD2 matching over 7 bases. V was clipped by 8 bases and J by 7 bases; unmatched bases: 17. The CDR3 has 15 residues. Per the germline V gene, CDR1 is MNHNS and CDR2 is SASEGT. This CDR3 is CASCRVGAGVLEQYF. As DNA, the CDR3 is TGTGCCAGCTGCCGGGTGGGCGCGGGAGTTCTGGAGCAGTACTTC.

In its sample, this clonotype was seen many times. The gene calls are TRBV20-1 and TRBJ2-1, with D perhaps given as TRBD1 or TRBD2 (5 bases each). Trimming shortened V by 6 bases and J by 15 bases, and 21 bases separated the two germline ends. The CDR3 has 12 residues. In germline, CDR1 is DFQATT, CDR2 SNEGSKA (reference sequence). Here the CDR3 reads CSADPTGAARFF. In nucleotides, the CDR3 is TGCAGTGCCGACCCCACCGGGGCCGCGAGGTTCTTC.

This clonotype was seen repeatedly, ten times or more. V usage is TRBV5-1 and J usage is TRBJ1-2; the match to TRBD1 covers 8 bases. Germline V CDR1 and CDR2: SGHRS, YFSETQ. V was pared by 4 bases and J by 7 bases, with 6 bases of the junction left unmatched. This CDR3 region has 13 residues. For the CDR3, the DNA is TGCGCCAGCAGCAAAGGACAGGGTGGTGGCTACACCTTC. It translates to CASSKGQGGGYTF.

This clonotype occurred many times. The J gene is TRBJ2-1, the V gene TRBV4-3, with TRBD1 matching 8 bases. The germline V gene encodes CDR1 LGHNA and CDR2 YSLEER. The CDR3 is made up of 14 amino acids. J lost 15 bases, V lost 0 bases, and 10 bases had no gene match. The CDR3 loop reads CASSQEAQDRVPFF. For the CDR3, the DNA is TGCGCCAGCAGCCAAGAAGCGCAGGACAGGGTTCCGTTCTTC.

This clonotype was seen many times. The rearrangement uses TRBV21-1 and TRBJ2-7; no check of the table's D call, TRBD1, against the DNA was made. TRBV21-1 is termed a pseudogene. The CDR3 runs 16 residues. The CDR3 DNA reads TGTGCCAGCAGCAAAGATTCGCAGACAGGGGGCGACGAGCAGTACTTC. Protein: CASSKDSQTGGDEQYF.

The sample holds a few counts of this clonotype. The V and J genes are TRBV9 and TRBJ2-7; D may be TRBD1 (5 bases). The CDR3 totals 14 residues. V was cut by 0 bases and J by 1 base, with 8 bases left in between. Germline CDR1 reads SGDLS; CDR2 reads YYNGEE. CDR3 sequence: CASSVGAGSYEQYF. CDR3 coding DNA: TGTGCCAGCAGCGTAGGGGCAGGGTCCTACGAGCAGTACTTC. Combining the CDR3 with reference TRBV9 and TRBJ2-7 gives the whole variable domain DSGVTQTPKHLITATGQRVTLRCSPRSGDLSVYWYQQSLDQGLQFLIQYYNGEERAKGNILERFSAQQFPDLHSELNLSSLELGDSALYFCASSVGAGSYEQYFGPGTRLTVT.

This clonotype was detected many times. The chain is built from TRBV5-1 and TRBJ2-7; perhaps D is TRBD1 or TRBD2 (6 bases each). Deletions cut 4 bases from V and 3 bases from J, with 14 bases between. The CDR3 has 14 residues. CDR1 is SGHRS, CDR2 YFSETQ, per germline. This chain's CDR3 is CASSPGAGSYEQYF. DNA for the CDR3: TGCGCCAGCAGCCCGGGGGCGGGAAGCTACGAGCAGTACTTC.

On this clonotype: This could be a read error, since a much larger clone is one nucleotide away. This chain links TRBV10-1 with TRBJ2-1; TRBD2 might be the D (5 bases). The germline gives CDR1 WNHNN, CDR2 SYGVQD (reference sequence). This CDR3 contains 13 residues. The CDR3 DNA sequence: TGCGCCGGCAGTGAGTCTTGGCGGGATGAGCAGTTCTTC. Its translation: CAGSESWRDEQFF.

In this sample, this clonotype turned up many times. The chain has TRBV7-8 and TRBJ2-7; perhaps TRBD2 as D (6 bases). Trimming took off 1 base at V and 5 bases at J, with 12 bases between the two ends. The CDR3 contains 14 residues. The germline CDR1 and CDR2 sequences are SGHVS and FQNEAQ. The CDR3, as DNA: TGTGCCAGCAGCTTAGGCCCAGGAGGGGACGAGCAGTACTTC. It codes for CASSLGPGGDEQYF.

The table lists this clonotype with many counts. The V call is TRBV15, the J call TRBJ2-3; TRBD2 matches 11 bases. Germline V CDR1 and CDR2: LNHNV, YYDKDF (reference sequence). The CDR3 covers 17 residues. V shed 3 bases, J shed 3 bases, and the junction held 8 bases outside the gene matches. The CDR3 sequence: CATSSPKGTSGTDTQYF. The CDR3 bases are TGTGCCACCAGCAGCCCCAAGGGGACTAGCGGAACAGATACGCAGTATTTT.

This clonotype was detected many times. The J gene is TRBJ2-7, the V gene TRBV21-1. TRBV21-1 is a documented pseudogene. This CDR3 is built from 13 residues. CDR3 in amino acids: CASSKREVYEQYF. The CDR3 DNA follows: TGTGCCAGCAGCAAGCGCGAGGTCTACGAGCAGTACTTC.

This clonotype was picked up many times. The V and J genes are TRBV3-1 and TRBJ2-1; no reliable D call. The germline V and J ends were trimmed by 5 bases and 6 bases, with 5 bases remaining between them. Germline CDR1 is LGHDT and CDR2 is YNNKEL (reference sequence). The CDR3 runs to 11 residues. CDR3 loop: CASSELNEQFF. The CDR3 DNA sequence: TGTGCCAGCAGCGAACTCAATGAGCAGTTCTTC.

V usage is TRBV4-2 and J usage is TRBJ2-4; 8 bases align to TRBD1. This CDR3 has 23 amino acids. After removal of 4 bases from V and 0 bases from J, the junction contained 26 bases not matched to a gene. Germline CDR1 and CDR2: LGHNA and YNFKEQ. The CDR3 protein is CASSPFTGLQGDRFTLAKNIQYF. CDR3 in DNA: TGTGCCAGCAGCCCCTTCACTGGCCTACAGGGGGATCGTTTTACTTTAGCCAAAAACATTCAGTACTTC.

This clonotype showed up many times. This rearrangement joins TRBV29-1 to TRBJ2-7; 8 nucleotides line up with TRBD1. Germline lookup yields CDR1 SQVTM and CDR2 ANQGSEA. The CDR3 runs to 13 residues. Trimming cost V 6 bases and J 6 bases; bases outside gene matches: 10. The DNA for the CDR3 is TGCAGCGTAACGGACAGGGCAATAAGCGAGCAGTACTTC. Translating it yields CSVTDRAISEQYF.

This clonotype appeared many times. The chain couples TRBV10-2 to TRBJ2-7; D might be TRBD1 or TRBD2, each matching 5 bases. V was clipped by 0 bases and J by 7 bases, with 10 bases between them. CDR1 WSHSY and CDR2 SAAADI come from the germline V gene. CDR3 length: 13 amino acids. Here the CDR3 DNA reads TGCGCCAGCAGTGAGTCGTCGTGGGGGGAGCAGTACTTC. It encodes CASSESSWGEQYF.